The sequence of this T cell receptor (beta chain) was determined in a study of early T cells in non-severe SARS-CoV-2 infection. Study-level background: The input, bulk RNA from unsorted whole blood, was sequenced, and chains were unpaired.

General study findings and limits: The study's VDJdb matching favored anti-spike CD8 responses and missed private and CD4 specificities.

This clonotype was counted only a few times. The target antigen is unknown. The V gene end was trimmed by 0 bases and the J gene end by 3 bases; junction bases not matched to a gene: 14. The germline V gene has CDR1 LGHDT and CDR2 YNNKEL (reference sequence). The CDR3 length is 21 residues. Individually, cDNA molecules had unique molecular identifiers attached to them. MiXCR, applied by TCRdb to the 5' RACE reads, yields one record per CDR3 protein. The sample lists around 77,000 distinct CDR3 sequences; more than 12% were seen once. V is TRBV3-1 and J is TRBJ2-1; 13 positions agree with TRBD2. The clonotype was recovered from an adult who was a healthcare worker with PCR-confirmed SARS-CoV-2 infection or an uninfected control (not recorded which). Sequencing used whole blood, obtained at baseline. The CDR3 DNA follows: TGTGCCAGCAGCCAAGACCCCGGGACTAGCGGGATATATAGCAACTACAATGAGCAGTTCTTC. Amino acid sequence: CASSQDPGTSGIYSNYNEQFF.